The 21 T cell receptor beta chains listed next were all sequenced from one sample in a study of prognosis after radiotherapy for stage I lung cancer. Amplification of the TCR beta CDR3 (from genomic DNA) was done by two-round multiplex PCR. Individual primers that were specific to each TRBV and TRBJ gene served in first-round PCR. One entry per CDR3 protein results from TCRdb running MiXCR on the multiplex PCR reads. The sample records nearly 35,000 distinct CDR3 sequences, approximately 36% being singletons. Specimen: PBMCs, collected before or after stereotactic body radiation therapy (not recorded which). Source of these receptors: a donor over 45 with non-small cell lung cancer.

This clonotype was seen at least ten times. The gene calls are TRBV24-1 and TRBJ2-3, with D possibly TRBD1 on 6 matching bases. V lost 4 bases and J lost 0, with 13 bases in between. CDR3 length: 16 amino acids. Germline V CDR1 and CDR2: KGHDR, SFDVKD. The DNA of the CDR3 is TGTGCCACCAGTGACTTTGAGGGGACAAGCACAGATACGCAGTATTTT. Protein: CATSDFEGTSTDTQYF.

The CDR3 is CAWMGQINSPLHF. The CDR3 region has the DNA TGTGCCTGGATGGGACAGATTAATTCACCCCTCCACTTT. J is TRBJ1-6 and V is TRBV30, with 7 bases that match TRBD1. The germline V gene has CDR1 GTSNPN and CDR2 SVGIG (reference sequence). Trimming cost V 4 bases and J 6 bases; bases outside gene matches: 3. This CDR3 has 13 amino acids.

There are many counts of this clonotype. CDR3 coding DNA: TGTGCCAGCAGTTTAGAGGACCCTGGAAACACCATATATTTT. This translates into CASSLEDPGNTIYF. The rearrangement links TRBV6-2 or TRBV6-3 to TRBJ1-3; unclear D gene. The germline gives CDR1 MNHEY, CDR2 SVGEGT. The CDR3 loop spans 14 amino acids. With 4 bases removed from V and 2 bases from J, the gap between germline ends came to 9 bases.

This clonotype was observed many times. The chain carries TRBV10-3 and TRBJ2-1, with D maybe TRBD2 (7 bases). V lost 3 bases, J lost 5 bases, and 20 bases lay in between. The CDR3 consists of 17 residues. The germline V gene has CDR1 ENHRY and CDR2 SYGVKD. CDR3: CAISDSRGGGRHNEQFF. CDR3 in DNA: TGTGCCATCAGTGACTCGAGGGGGGGCGGGAGACACAATGAGCAGTTCTTC.

Points on this clonotype: A junction end diverges from the germline sequence, so it may reflect a read error. This rearrangement joins TRBV6-2 or TRBV6-3 to TRBJ2-7; 8 nucleotides line up with TRBD1. CDR3 length: 15 amino acids. CDR1 and CDR2 from the germline V gene are MNHEY and SVGEGT. As DNA, the CDR3 is TGTGCCGGCAGTCCCCGGCCAGGGGGCAGCTACGAGCATTACTTC. It codes for CAGSPRPGGSYEHYF.

Many counts were recorded for this clonotype. V is TRBV10-3 and J is TRBJ1-3; unclear D gene. This CDR3 is built from 14 residues. V lost 6 bases to trimming and J lost 2 bases, with 11 bases between them. Germline values: CDR1 ENHRY, CDR2 SYGVKD. The CDR3 spells CAISTGPPGNTIYF. The CDR3 nucleotides read TGTGCCATCAGCACCGGGCCCCCTGGAAACACCATATATTTT.

J is TRBJ2-5 and V is TRBV5-1; TRBD2 aligns across 7 bases. This CDR3 comprises 14 residues. Germline V lookup: CDR1 SGHRS, CDR2 YFSETQ. Germline trimming cut 1 base from V and 9 bases from J; bases unmatched to any gene: 9. The CDR3 coding sequence is TGCGCCAGCAGCTTGTCCCCTGGGAGGGAGCCCCAGTACTTC. As protein: CASSLSPGREPQYF.

By its share, this clonotype is medium-sized. This rearrangement joins TRBV5-1 to TRBJ1-3; a weak D match, TRBD1 (6 bases). The CDR3 has 16 residues. Germline-derived CDR1 and CDR2 are SGHRS and YFSETQ. The V and J ends lost 0 bases and 4 bases respectively, with 14 bases between them. Here the CDR3 DNA reads TGCGCCAGCAGCTTGGCCAGCGGGGGCTCGGGAAACACCATATATTTT. As protein: CASSLASGGSGNTIYF.

In the case of this clonotype: This likely stems from a read error, as it lies one base from a far larger clone. This chain joins TRBV6-9 and TRBJ2-7; either TRBD1 or TRBD2 may fit D (5 bases each). The germline V gene has CDR1 MNHGY and CDR2 SVAAGI. The CDR3 extends over 16 amino acids. The CDR3 DNA is TGTGCCAGCAGTTACTCGAAGGTCCCAGGGTGGGACGATCAGTACTTC. It specifies CASSYSKVPGWDDQYF.

This clonotype occurred many times. This sequence joins TRBV5-1 and TRBJ2-6; 8 positions agree with TRBD2. The length of the CDR3 is 19 residues. J was trimmed by 0 bases and V by 4 bases; bases with no gene match: 12. In germline, CDR1 is SGHRS, CDR2 YFSETQ. The CDR3 DNA reads as TGCGCCAGCAGCAGCTCTACCCGGGGGGGAAGCTCTGGGGCCAACGTCCTGACTTTC. Protein product: CASSSSTRGGSSGANVLTF. Filled out from reference TRBV5-1 and TRBJ2-6, the complete variable domain reads KAGVTQTPRYLIKTRGQQVTLSCSPISGHRSVSWYQQTPGQGLQFLFEYFSETQRNKGNFPGRFSGRQFSNSRSEMNVSTLELGDSALYLCASSSSTRGGSSGANVLTFGAGSRLTVL.

This clonotype was seen at least ten times. This rearrangement joins TRBV6-1 to TRBJ2-7; TRBD2 aligns across 11 bases. There are 16 residues in the CDR3. The germline V gene encodes CDR1 MNHNS and CDR2 SASEGT. V was pared by 6 bases and J by 0 bases, with 7 bases of the junction left unmatched. The CDR3 coding sequence is TGTGCCAGCAGACGGACGGGACTAGCGGCCTCCTACGAGCAGTACTTC. Its protein is CASRRTGLAASYEQYF.

In this sample, this clonotype turned up a few times. A read error may be the cause here, since a much bigger clone is one base away. The rearrangement joins TRBV6-1 to TRBJ2-5, with 9 bases lining up with TRBD2. Germline V CDR1 and CDR2: MNHNS, SASEGT. The CDR3 contains 15 residues. CDR3 sequence: CAISEVSGSYETQYF. The CDR3 DNA reads TGTGCCATCAGTGAAGTTAGCGGGAGTTATGAGACCCAGTACTTC.

The sample holds many counts of this clonotype. This rearrangement joins TRBV7-9 to TRBJ2-3, with D uncertain. This CDR3 contains 13 residues. CDR1 is SEHNR and CDR2 is FQNEAQ in the germline V gene (reference sequence). V was pared by 2 bases and J by 6 bases, with 9 bases between. The CDR3 is CASSLPSTDTQYF. The CDR3 DNA is TGTGCCAGCAGCTTACCTTCGACGGATACGCAGTATTTT.

In its sample, this clonotype was seen many times. This chain links TRBV27 with TRBJ1-1; 7 bases are a match to TRBD1. The CDR3 contains 13 residues. The J segment lost 10 bases and the V segment lost 0 bases, leaving 5 bases of the junction unmatched. CDR1 is MNHEY and CDR2 is SMNVEV in the germline V gene (reference sequence). In DNA, the CDR3 is TGTGCCAGCAGTTTATCCCGGCCAGGGGGAGCTTTCTTT. Its translation: CASSLSRPGGAFF.

This clonotype was seen only once. The rearrangement joins TRBV11-3 to TRBJ2-7, with D unclear. V lost 3 bases to trimming and J lost 6 bases, with 15 bases between them. Germline-derived CDR1 and CDR2 are SGHNT and YENEEA. CDR3 size: 14 residues. The CDR3 bases are TGTGCCAGCAGCTTGGTAGGCAGGCAAGGCGAGCAGTACTTC. Amino acid sequence: CASSLVGRQGEQYF.

The chain recombines TRBV5-1 with TRBJ1-1; D possibly corresponds to TRBD1 (5 bases). The ends were cut back, 0 bases at V and 1 base at J, with 7 bases in the middle. CDR3 size: 14 residues. Germline CDR1 reads SGHRS; CDR2 reads YFSETQ. The CDR3: CASSLVGPNTEAFF. The DNA for the CDR3 is TGCGCCAGCAGCTTGGTGGGACCGAACACTGAAGCTTTCTTT. The whole variable domain, remainder taken from reference TRBV5-1 and TRBJ1-1, is KAGVTQTPRYLIKTRGQQVTLSCSPISGHRSVSWYQQTPGQGLQFLFEYFSETQRNKGNFPGRFSGRQFSNSRSEMNVSTLELGDSALYLCASSLVGPNTEAFFGQGTRLTVV.

The sample holds many counts of this clonotype. The chain links TRBV3-1 to TRBJ1-2, with a possible D match to TRBD1 (6 bases). The germline V and J ends were trimmed by 5 bases and 1 base, with 11 bases remaining between them. The CDR3 has 14 amino acids. Germline CDR1 is LGHDT and CDR2 is YNNKEL (reference sequence). CDR3 nucleotides: TGTGCCAGCAGCTACAGGGTGCATAACTATGGCTACACCTTC. This codes for CASSYRVHNYGYTF.

To note about this clonotype: One base separates it from a far larger clone, so it is likely a read error. The J gene is TRBJ2-1, the V gene TRBV6-1, with 7 bases matching TRBD1. Germline CDR1 and CDR2: MNHNS and SASEGT. CDR3 length equals 15 residues. With 6 bases clipped from V and 3 bases from J, the junction kept 8 bases outside the gene matches. The CDR3 nucleotides read TGTGCCAGCAGCACCGGAACAGGGGACTACAATGAGCAGTTCTTC. It yields the protein CASSTGTGDYNEQFF.

Details on this clonotype: The junction and the germline gene differ at one end; a read error may be behind it. J is TRBJ2-7 and V is TRBV5-1; 8 bases agree with TRBD1. The CDR3 is 15 residues long. Germline-derived CDR1 and CDR2 are SGHRS and YFSETQ. For the CDR3, the DNA is TGCGCCAGCAGCTTGTCCGCGACAGGGGAGGACGAGCAGTGCTTC. The encoded protein is CASSLSATGEDEQCF.

This clonotype was detected many times. J is TRBJ2-1 and V is TRBV20-1; 7 nucleotides match TRBD1. There are 17 residues in the CDR3. CDR1 and CDR2 from the germline V gene are DFQATT and SNEGSKA (reference sequence). The V segment lost 3 bases and the J segment 1 base; nucleotides outside the gene matches: 12. CDR3: CSARGTEGAQSYNEQFF. The CDR3 DNA reads as TGCAGTGCTAGGGGGACAGAGGGGGCCCAATCCTACAATGAGCAGTTCTTC.

In DNA, the CDR3 is TGTGCCAGCAGTACGCGGGGGCGGTCTATTGAAGCTTTCTTT. Translated, it gives CASSTRGRSIEAFF. J is TRBJ1-1 and V is TRBV28; TRBD1 might be the D (6 bases). This CDR3 is 14 amino acids long. V shed 5 bases and J shed 7 bases, with 17 bases lying between them. The germline gives CDR1 MDHEN, CDR2 SYDVKM.